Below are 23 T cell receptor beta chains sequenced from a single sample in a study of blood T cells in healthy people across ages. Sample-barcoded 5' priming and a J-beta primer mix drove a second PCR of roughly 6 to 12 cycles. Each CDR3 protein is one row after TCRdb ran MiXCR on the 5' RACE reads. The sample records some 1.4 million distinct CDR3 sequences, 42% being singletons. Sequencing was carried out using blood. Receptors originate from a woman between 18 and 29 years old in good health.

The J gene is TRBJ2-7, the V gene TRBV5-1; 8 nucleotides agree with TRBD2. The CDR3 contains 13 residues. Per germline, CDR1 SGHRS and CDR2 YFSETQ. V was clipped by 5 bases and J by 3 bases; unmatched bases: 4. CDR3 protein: CASRNSGVYEQYF. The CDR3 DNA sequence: TGCGCCAGCAGAAATAGCGGGGTCTACGAGCAGTACTTC.

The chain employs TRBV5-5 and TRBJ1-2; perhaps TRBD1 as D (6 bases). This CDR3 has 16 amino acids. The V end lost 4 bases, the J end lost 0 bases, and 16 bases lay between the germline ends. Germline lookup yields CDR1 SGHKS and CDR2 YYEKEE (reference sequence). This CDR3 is CASSLRTDSPNYGYTF. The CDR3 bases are TGTGCCAGCAGCCTGAGAACGGACAGCCCTAACTATGGCTACACCTTC.

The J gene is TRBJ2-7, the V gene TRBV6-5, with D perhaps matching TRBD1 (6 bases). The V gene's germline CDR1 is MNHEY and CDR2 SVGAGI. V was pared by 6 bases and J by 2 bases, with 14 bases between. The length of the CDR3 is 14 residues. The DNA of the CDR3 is TGTGCCAGCAGGGCGACGACAGGTCCCTACGAGCAGTACTTC. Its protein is CASRATTGPYEQYF.

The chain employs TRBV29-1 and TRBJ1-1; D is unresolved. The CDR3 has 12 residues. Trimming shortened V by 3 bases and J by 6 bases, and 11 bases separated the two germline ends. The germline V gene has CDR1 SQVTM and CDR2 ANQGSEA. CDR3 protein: CSVEFSRPEAFF. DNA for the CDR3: TGCAGCGTTGAGTTTTCCAGACCTGAAGCTTTCTTT.

This CDR3 is CASSPIRDRGRGNYGYTF. CDR3 DNA sequence: TGCGCCAGCAGTCCCATCCGGGACAGGGGAAGGGGGAACTATGGCTACACCTTC. V is TRBV4-1 and J is TRBJ1-2; TRBD1 matches at 10 bases. Germline CDR1 reads MGHRA; CDR2 reads YSYEKL. This CDR3 has 18 amino acids. V lost 6 bases and J lost 2; bases outside the gene matches: 15.

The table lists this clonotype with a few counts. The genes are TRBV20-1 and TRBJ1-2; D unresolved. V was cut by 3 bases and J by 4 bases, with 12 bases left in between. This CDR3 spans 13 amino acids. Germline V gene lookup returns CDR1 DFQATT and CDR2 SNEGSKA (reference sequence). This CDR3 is CSASEGLSYGYTF. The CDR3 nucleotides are TGCAGTGCTAGCGAGGGTTTGAGCTATGGCTACACCTTC.

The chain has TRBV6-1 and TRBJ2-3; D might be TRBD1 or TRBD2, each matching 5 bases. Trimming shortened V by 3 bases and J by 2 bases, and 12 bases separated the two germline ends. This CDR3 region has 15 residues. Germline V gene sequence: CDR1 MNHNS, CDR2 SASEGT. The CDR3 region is CASSESGTHTDTQYF. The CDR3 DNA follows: TGTGCCAGCAGTGAGTCGGGGACCCACACAGATACGCAGTATTTT.

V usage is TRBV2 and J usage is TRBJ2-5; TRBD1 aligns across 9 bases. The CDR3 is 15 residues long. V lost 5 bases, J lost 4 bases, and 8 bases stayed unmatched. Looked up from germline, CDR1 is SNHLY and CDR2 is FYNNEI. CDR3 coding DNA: TGTGCCAGCAGTTCTGGACAGGGGCGCCCAGAGACCCAGTACTTC. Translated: CASSSGQGRPETQYF.

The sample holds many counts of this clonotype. This CDR3 reads CASSLEAGSYEQYF. As DNA, the CDR3 is TGCGCCAGCAGCTTGGAGGCGGGCAGCTACGAGCAGTACTTC. This rearrangement joins TRBV5-1 to TRBJ2-7; weak D call: TRBD2 (5 bases). V shed 0 bases and J shed 3 bases, with 10 bases lying between them. The germline V gene encodes CDR1 SGHRS and CDR2 YFSETQ. This CDR3 contains 14 residues.

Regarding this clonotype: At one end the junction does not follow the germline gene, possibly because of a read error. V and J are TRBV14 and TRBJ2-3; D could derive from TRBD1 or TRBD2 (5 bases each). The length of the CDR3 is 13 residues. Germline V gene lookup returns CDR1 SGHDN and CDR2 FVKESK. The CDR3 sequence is CASSGGFTGTQYF. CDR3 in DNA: TGTGCCAGCAGCGGCGGGTTCACAGGTACGCAGTATTTT.

The CDR3 protein is CASSQGKSGTFYEQYF. The CDR3 region has the DNA TGCGCCAGCAGCCAAGGCAAAAGCGGGACTTTCTACGAGCAGTACTTC. The chain employs TRBV4-1 and TRBJ2-7; 7 positions match TRBD2. CDR3 length: 16 amino acids. Trimming at V came to 1 base and at J to 3 bases, leaving 9 bases not matched to a gene. Germline CDR1 and CDR2: MGHRA and YSYEKL.

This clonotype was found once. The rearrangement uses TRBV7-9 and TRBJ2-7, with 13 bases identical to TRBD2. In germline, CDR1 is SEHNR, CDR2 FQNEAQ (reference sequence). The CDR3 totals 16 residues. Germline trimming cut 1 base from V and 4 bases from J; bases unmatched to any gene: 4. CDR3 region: CASSLVRLAGGYEQYF. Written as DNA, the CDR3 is TGTGCCAGCAGCTTAGTTAGACTAGCGGGAGGATACGAGCAGTACTTC.

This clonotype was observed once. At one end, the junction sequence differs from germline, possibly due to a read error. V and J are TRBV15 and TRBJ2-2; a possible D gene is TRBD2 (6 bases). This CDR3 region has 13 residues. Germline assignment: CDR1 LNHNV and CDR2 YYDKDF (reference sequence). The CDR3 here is CATSRGGTGGLFF. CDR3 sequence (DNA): TGTGCCACCAGCAGAGGGGGTACCGGGGGGCTGTTTTTT.

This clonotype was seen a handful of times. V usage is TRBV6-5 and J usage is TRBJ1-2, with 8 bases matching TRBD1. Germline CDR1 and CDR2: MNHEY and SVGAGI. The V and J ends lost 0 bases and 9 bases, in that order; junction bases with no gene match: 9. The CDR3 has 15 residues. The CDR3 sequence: CASSYSVQGASRYTF. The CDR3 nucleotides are TGTGCCAGCAGTTACTCGGTCCAGGGGGCGAGTCGCTACACCTTC.

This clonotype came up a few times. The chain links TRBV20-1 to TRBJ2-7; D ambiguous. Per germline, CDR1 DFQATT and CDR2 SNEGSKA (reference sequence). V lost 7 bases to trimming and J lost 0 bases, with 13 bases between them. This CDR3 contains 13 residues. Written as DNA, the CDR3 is TGCAGTGGCACCGTCCTGGCCTCCTACGAGCAGTACTTC. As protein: CSGTVLASYEQYF.

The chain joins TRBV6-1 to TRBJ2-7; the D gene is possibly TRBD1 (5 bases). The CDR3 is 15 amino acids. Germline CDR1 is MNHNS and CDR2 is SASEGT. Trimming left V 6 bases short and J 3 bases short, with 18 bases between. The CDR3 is CASSRSWGLGYEQYF. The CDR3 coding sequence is TGTGCCAGCAGCCGTTCCTGGGGCCTGGGCTACGAGCAGTACTTC.

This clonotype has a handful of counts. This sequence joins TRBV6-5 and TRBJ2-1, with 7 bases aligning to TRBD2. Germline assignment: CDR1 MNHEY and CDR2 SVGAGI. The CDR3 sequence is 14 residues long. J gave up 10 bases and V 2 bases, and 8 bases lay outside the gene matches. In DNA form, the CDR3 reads TGTGCCAGCAGTTACCGACTAGCTCCGTACGAGCAGTTCTTC. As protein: CASSYRLAPYEQFF.

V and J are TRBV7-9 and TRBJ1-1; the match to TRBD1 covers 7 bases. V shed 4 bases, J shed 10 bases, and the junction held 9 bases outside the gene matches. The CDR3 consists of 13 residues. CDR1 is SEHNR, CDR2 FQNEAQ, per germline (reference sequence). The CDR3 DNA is TGTGCCAGCAGCTCTAGGGGGCAGGTAGGAGCTTTCTTT. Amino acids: CASSSRGQVGAFF.

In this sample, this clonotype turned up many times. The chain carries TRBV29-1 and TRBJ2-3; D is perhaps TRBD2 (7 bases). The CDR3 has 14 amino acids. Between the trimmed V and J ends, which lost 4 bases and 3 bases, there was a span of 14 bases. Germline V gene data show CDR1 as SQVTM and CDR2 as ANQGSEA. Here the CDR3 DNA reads TGCAGCGTTGGTCCGGGGGGCTCGACAGATACGCAGTATTTT. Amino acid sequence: CSVGPGGSTDTQYF.

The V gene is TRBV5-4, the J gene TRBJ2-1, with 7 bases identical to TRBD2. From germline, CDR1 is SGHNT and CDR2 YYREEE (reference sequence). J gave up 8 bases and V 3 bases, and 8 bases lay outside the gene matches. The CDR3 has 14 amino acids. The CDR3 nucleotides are TGTGCCAGCAGCTCGGGACGGGAGGTGGATGAGCAGTTCTTC. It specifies CASSSGREVDEQFF.

The DNA for the CDR3 is TGTGCCAGCAGAGGGGACGCCTACGAGCAGTACTTC. The encoded protein is CASRGDAYEQYF. This sequence joins TRBV2 and TRBJ2-7; either TRBD1 or TRBD2 may fit D (5 bases each). V shed 6 bases and J shed 2 bases, with 8 bases lying between them. CDR3 length: 12 residues. Germline V gene lookup returns CDR1 SNHLY and CDR2 FYNNEI.

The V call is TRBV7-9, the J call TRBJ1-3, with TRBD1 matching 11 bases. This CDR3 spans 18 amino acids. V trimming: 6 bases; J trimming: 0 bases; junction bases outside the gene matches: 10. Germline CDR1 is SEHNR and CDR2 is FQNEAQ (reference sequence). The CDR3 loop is CASRRRDRGSDSGNTIYF. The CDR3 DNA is TGTGCCAGCAGGAGACGGGACAGGGGGTCCGACTCTGGAAACACCATATATTTT.

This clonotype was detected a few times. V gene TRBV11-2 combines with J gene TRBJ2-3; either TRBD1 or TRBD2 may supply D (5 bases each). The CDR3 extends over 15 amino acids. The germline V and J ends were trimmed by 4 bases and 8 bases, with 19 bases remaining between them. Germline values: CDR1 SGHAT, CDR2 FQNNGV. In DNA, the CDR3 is TGTGCCAGCAGCTCGTTAACAGGACTCTATGGTACGCAGTATTTT. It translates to CASSSLTGLYGTQYF.